This entry lists 28 T cell receptor beta chains sequenced from one sample in a study of early T cells in non-severe SARS-CoV-2 infection. TCRdb re-called the 5' RACE reads with MiXCR, one entry per CDR3 protein. The sample comprises roughly 83,000 distinct CDR3 sequences, about 9.4% of which are singletons, and 8% to 8.5% rests with the top ten. Here the sequenced sample was whole blood, taken at baseline. Receptors originate from an adult who was a healthcare worker with PCR-confirmed SARS-CoV-2 infection or an uninfected control (not recorded which).

This clonotype appeared many times. The V call is TRBV2, the J call TRBJ1-1; unclear D gene. CDR1 SNHLY and CDR2 FYNNEI come from the germline V gene. V lost 5 bases and J lost 1, with 8 bases in between. There are 13 residues in the CDR3. CDR3 amino acids: CASSQGENTEAFF. The CDR3 bases are TGTGCCAGCAGTCAAGGAGAGAACACTGAAGCTTTCTTT. The variable domain in full, with the rest retrieved from reference TRBV2 and TRBJ1-1, is EPEVTQTPSHQVTQMGQEVILRCVPISNHLYFYWYRQILGQKVEFLVSFYNNEISEKSEIFDDQFSVERPDGSNFTLKIRSTKLEDSAMYFCASSQGENTEAFFGQGTRLTVV.

This clonotype was observed a few times. The rearrangement joins TRBV7-7 to TRBJ2-2; possibly TRBD1 for D (6 bases). CDR3 length equals 15 residues. Germline CDR1 SSHAT, CDR2 FNYEAQ (reference sequence). The V end was cut by 5 bases, the J end by 2 bases, with 12 bases between. The CDR3 DNA reads TGTGCCAGCAGCCAAGGGACAACAAACACCGGGGAGCTGTTTTTT. It translates to CASSQGTTNTGELFF.

V usage is TRBV12-3 or TRBV12-4 and J usage is TRBJ2-4; TRBD1 matches 7 bases. The CDR3 contains 15 residues. The V and J ends lost 4 bases and 4 bases, in that order; junction bases with no gene match: 7. CDR3 DNA sequence: TGTGCCAGCAGTTCCCGAACAGGGGAAAAAAACATTCAGTACTTC. Translation gives CASSSRTGEKNIQYF.

This clonotype was detected ten times or more. The rearrangement joins TRBV20-1 to TRBJ2-5; 11 nucleotides line up with TRBD1. With 6 bases clipped from V and 4 bases from J, the junction kept 7 bases outside the gene matches. Looked up from germline, CDR1 is DFQATT and CDR2 is SNEGSKA (reference sequence). The CDR3 is made up of 14 amino acids. The CDR3 sequence is CSAGDRGLVETQYF. In DNA form, the CDR3 reads TGCAGTGCAGGGGACAGGGGGTTGGTAGAGACCCAGTACTTC.

The gene calls are TRBV11-2 and TRBJ2-1; unclear D gene. Trimming took off 4 bases at V and 10 bases at J, with 5 bases between the two ends. CDR1 is SGHAT, CDR2 FQNNGV, per germline. The length of the CDR3 is 10 residues. The CDR3 region has the DNA TGTGCCAGCAGCTCGTGGGAGCAGTTCTTC. It yields the protein CASSSWEQFF.

This clonotype was seen a handful of times. The rearrangement uses TRBV7-6 and TRBJ2-5; 11 bases are shared with TRBD2. Germline CDR1 reads SGHVS; CDR2 reads FNYEAQ. The CDR3 has 15 amino acids. Trimming cost V 8 bases and J 0 bases; bases outside gene matches: 5. CDR3 DNA: TGTGCCAGCGGTAGCGGGAGGGGGTACCAAGAGACCCAGTACTTC. Protein: CASGSGRGYQETQYF.

The chain couples TRBV25-1 to TRBJ2-3; D is undetermined. Trimming pared 1 base from V and 2 bases from J, leaving 4 bases between. Germline CDR1 and CDR2: MGHDK and SYGVNS. The CDR3 contains 13 residues. The CDR3 here is CASSEFVTDTQYF. As DNA, the CDR3 is TGTGCCAGCAGTGAATTTGTCACAGATACGCAGTATTTT.

The chain joins TRBV9 to TRBJ1-2, with no clear D. Germline V gene sequence: CDR1 SGDLS, CDR2 YYNGEE. The CDR3 runs to 11 residues. V lost 7 bases and J lost 3, with 7 bases in between. The CDR3, as DNA: TGTGCCAGCTCTGGGGACTATGGCTACACCTTC. Encoded protein: CASSGDYGYTF.

This clonotype was counted many times. The chain links TRBV7-9 to TRBJ2-2; D might be TRBD1 or TRBD2, each matching 6 bases. Trimming shortened V by 5 bases and J by 1 base, and 23 bases separated the two germline ends. The CDR3 extends over 19 amino acids. CDR1 SEHNR and CDR2 FQNEAQ come from the germline V gene (reference sequence). Here the CDR3 DNA reads TGTGCCAGCAGCCATGGGACACGAGGAGGGACCTTGAACACCGGGGAGCTGTTTTTT. Translating it yields CASSHGTRGGTLNTGELFF.

This clonotype was seen repeatedly, ten times or more. The chain links TRBV29-1 to TRBJ2-3; the match to TRBD1 covers 9 bases. Trimming cost V 6 bases and J 0 bases; bases outside gene matches: 4. CDR1 SQVTM and CDR2 ANQGSEA come from the germline V gene. The CDR3 is 14 residues long. The DNA of the CDR3 is TGCAGCGTCTACAGGGGGCAGAGCACAGATACGCAGTATTTT. Residues: CSVYRGQSTDTQYF.

The chain employs TRBV27 and TRBJ2-7; no reliable D call. Germline V CDR1 and CDR2: MNHEY, SMNVEV (reference sequence). The V end lost 3 bases, the J end lost 2 bases, and 11 bases lay between the germline ends. CDR3 size: 14 residues. The CDR3 region has the DNA TGTGCCAGCAGTTTCACTAACTATCCCTACGAGCAGTACTTC. Protein product: CASSFTNYPYEQYF.

The rearrangement links TRBV7-8 to TRBJ2-2; 11 nucleotides agree with TRBD1. The germline CDR1 and CDR2 sequences are SGHVS and FQNEAQ. J was trimmed by 6 bases and V by 2 bases; bases with no gene match: 2. The CDR3 covers 15 residues. CDR3 loop: CASSLLGQGAGELFF. The DNA of the CDR3 is TGTGCCAGCAGCTTATTGGGACAGGGGGCCGGGGAGCTGTTTTTT.

This chain joins TRBV14 and TRBJ1-4, with a weak D call TRBD1 (6 bases). The germline V gene has CDR1 SGHDN and CDR2 FVKESK. This CDR3 contains 13 residues. Trimming took 4 bases from V and 8 from J, leaving 11 bases between them. DNA for the CDR3: TGTGCCAGCAGCCGGGGGGCCGGAGAAAAACTGTTTTTT. It is translated as CASSRGAGEKLFF.

This clonotype was recorded a few times. This chain joins TRBV28 and TRBJ2-7; D uncertain. The length of the CDR3 is 13 residues. V lost 2 bases and J 5 bases, leaving 10 bases between the germline ends. Germline V gives CDR1 MDHEN, CDR2 SYDVKM. This CDR3 reads CASSLRQADEQYF. For the CDR3, the DNA is TGTGCCAGCAGTTTACGGCAGGCGGACGAGCAGTACTTC.

The chain employs TRBV28 and TRBJ2-1; D might be TRBD2 (6 bases). Between the trimmed V and J ends, which lost 3 bases and 9 bases, there was a span of 18 bases. The CDR3 length is 15 residues. Per germline, CDR1 MDHEN and CDR2 SYDVKM. CDR3 protein: CASSLPGVKIGEQFF. The CDR3 nucleotides are TGTGCCAGCAGTTTGCCGGGAGTAAAGATTGGTGAGCAGTTCTTC.

This chain connects TRBV7-6 to TRBJ2-2; D not resolved. The CDR3 spans 13 residues. V gave up 5 bases and J gave up 4 bases, with 8 bases separating them. Germline lookup yields CDR1 SGHVS and CDR2 FNYEAQ. In nucleotides, the CDR3 is TGTGCCAGCAGCCAAGGTCTCACCGGGGAGCTGTTTTTT. Translating it yields CASSQGLTGELFF.

At least ten counts were recorded for this clonotype. CDR3 in DNA: TGTGCCAGCGAGCCGGGACAGATAAGTTCAGGGTATAATTCACCCCTCCACTTT. Protein product: CASEPGQISSGYNSPLHF. The chain carries TRBV28 and TRBJ1-6; 7 bases map to TRBD1. In germline, CDR1 is MDHEN, CDR2 SYDVKM. The trim removed 8 bases at V and 4 bases at J, leaving 17 bases unmatched. The CDR3 extends over 18 amino acids.

This clonotype has more than one count but fewer than ten. The chain recombines TRBV7-9 with TRBJ1-2, with D possibly matching TRBD1 (5 bases). V lost 4 bases to trimming and J lost 4 bases, with 16 bases between them. This CDR3 has 15 residues. Germline V lookup: CDR1 SEHNR, CDR2 FQNEAQ (reference sequence). CDR3 in DNA: TGTGCCAGCAGCTCTAGGCCGGGACGTCTCTATGGCTACACCTTC. Translation gives CASSSRPGRLYGYTF.

There are many counts of this clonotype. The genes are TRBV30 and TRBJ1-2; D remains ambiguous. V gave up 0 bases and J gave up 4 bases, with 15 bases separating them. Germline CDR1 GTSNPN, CDR2 SVGIG (reference sequence). This CDR3 is 15 amino acids long. As DNA, the CDR3 is TGTGCCTGGAGTGTACGGGGAGGAGGAGGCTATGGCTACACCTTC. Protein product: CAWSVRGGGGYGYTF.

This clonotype was seen many times. The V gene is TRBV2, the J gene TRBJ2-3; D uncertain. The CDR3 spans 13 residues. CDR1 is SNHLY, CDR2 FYNNEI, per germline. Trimming shortened V by 2 bases and J by 6 bases, and 9 bases separated the two germline ends. CDR3 sequence (DNA): TGTGCCAGCAGTGAATCTAGGTCGGATACGCAGTATTTT. Residues: CASSESRSDTQYF.

This clonotype was observed at least ten times. This sequence joins TRBV7-6 and TRBJ2-7, with 9 bases aligning to TRBD2. The germline V gene encodes CDR1 SGHVS and CDR2 FNYEAQ. J lost 3 bases, V lost 1 base, and 4 bases had no gene match. The CDR3 is 15 amino acids. CDR3 sequence (DNA): TGTGCCAGCAGCTTAGGTGCGGGAGGGGTCTACGAGCAGTACTTC. Translation gives CASSLGAGGVYEQYF.

This clonotype has only a few counts. V and J are TRBV11-1 and TRBJ2-1; D may be TRBD1 or TRBD2 (5 bases each). CDR3 length equals 17 residues. The ends were cut back, 2 bases at V and 5 bases at J, with 19 bases in the middle. CDR1 SGHAT and CDR2 FQDESV come from the germline V gene (reference sequence). The CDR3 sequence is CASSLSIRARDHNEQFF. The CDR3 nucleotides are TGTGCCAGCAGCTTAAGTATCAGGGCCCGGGATCACAATGAGCAGTTCTTC.

This clonotype was seen more than once but under ten times. The chain employs TRBV29-1 and TRBJ2-3; TRBD2 matches at 12 bases. The CDR3 extends over 14 amino acids. The V and J ends lost 6 bases and 4 bases, in that order; junction bases with no gene match: 5. Germline lookup yields CDR1 SQVTM and CDR2 ANQGSEA. The CDR3 protein is CSVRTSGMADTQYF. CDR3 nucleotide sequence: TGCAGCGTCAGGACTAGCGGGATGGCAGATACGCAGTATTTT.

This clonotype has just a few counts. This chain joins TRBV2 and TRBJ2-5; the D gene is possibly TRBD2 (7 bases). CDR3 length: 15 amino acids. The V end lost 6 bases, the J end lost 2 bases, and 16 bases lay between the germline ends. Germline-derived CDR1 and CDR2 are SNHLY and FYNNEI. The CDR3 sequence is CASSAPGGRQETQYF. As DNA, the CDR3 is TGTGCCAGCAGCGCCCCCGGGGGGCGGCAAGAGACCCAGTACTTC.

This clonotype was observed many times. The chain employs TRBV9 and TRBJ2-5; no clear D. The ends were cut back, 0 bases at V and 4 bases at J, with 4 bases in the middle. Germline CDR1 and CDR2: SGDLS and YYNGEE. The CDR3 sequence is 12 residues long. This CDR3 is CASSVGLETQYF. In nucleotides, the CDR3 is TGTGCCAGCAGCGTAGGTCTAGAGACCCAGTACTTC.

The V call is TRBV10-2, the J call TRBJ2-7, with D hard to call. CDR3 length equals 13 residues. Trimming removed 4 bases at V and 4 bases at J, with 11 bases between. The germline gives CDR1 WSHSY, CDR2 SAAADI. The CDR3 nucleotides are TGCGCCAGCAGTGGCCCTGCGCCTTACGAGCAGTACTTC. As protein: CASSGPAPYEQYF.

This clonotype was seen many times. This chain connects TRBV18 to TRBJ2-2; D remains unclear. The germline V gene has CDR1 KGHSH and CDR2 LQKENI. V shed 8 bases and J shed 4 bases, with 14 bases lying between them. CDR3 length: 14 residues. The CDR3: CASPTPVGTGELFF. The CDR3 DNA sequence: TGTGCCAGCCCAACTCCAGTTGGCACCGGGGAGCTGTTTTTT.

This clonotype has a handful of counts. This chain links TRBV7-9 with TRBJ2-1; the match to TRBD2 covers 11 bases. With V trimmed by 4 bases and J by 4 bases, 6 bases remained unmatched. Germline V gene data show CDR1 as SEHNR and CDR2 as FQNEAQ (reference sequence). This CDR3 is built from 16 residues. The CDR3 here is CASSSPGLAAYNEQFF. CDR3 bases: TGTGCCAGCAGCTCACCGGGACTAGCGGCTTACAATGAGCAGTTCTTC.